One sample yielded the 30 T cell receptor beta chains listed below, sequenced in a study of shared clonotypes between healthy human individuals. This table comes from immunoSEQ multiplex PCR, and its TCRdb copy is limited to in-frame clones, with some not included. The sample carries 2 million to 2.5 million clones, about 92% recorded once. CD45RO-negative, CCR7-positively selected cells formed the naive CD8 fraction, excluding terminally differentiated effector memory CD45RA+ cells. Sequenced material: naive CD8+ T cells from PBMCs. The receptors come from a young man in good health. Some clones in this sample may be carry-over from other donors' samples.

The gene calls are TRBV28 and TRBJ1-2; D possibly corresponds to TRBD1 (6 bases). V lost 11 bases, J lost 4 bases, and 17 bases lay in between. The CDR3 totals 13 residues. CDR1 MDHEN and CDR2 SYDVKM come from the germline V gene. The CDR3 sequence is CAARGRGGYGYTF. DNA for the CDR3: TGTGCCGCCCGGGGGCGGGGTGGCTATGGCTACACCTTC.

This clone was observed a handful of times. The V gene is TRBV4-3, the J gene TRBJ1-1; tentatively, D is TRBD1 (5 bases). V was pared by 4 bases and J by 1 base, with 25 bases between. The CDR3 loop spans 19 amino acids. CDR1 is LGHNA, CDR2 YSLEER, per germline. CDR3 sequence reads: CASSRRKWGPEAPNTEAFF. The CDR3 bases are TGCGCCAGCAGCCGCCGGAAGTGGGGCCCTGAGGCACCGAACACTGAAGCTTTCTTT.

The chain is built from TRBV7-6 and TRBJ2-1; no definite D call. Trimming shortened V by 4 bases and J by 5 bases, and 15 bases separated the two germline ends. CDR1 SGHVS and CDR2 FNYEAQ come from the germline V gene. The CDR3 contains 15 residues. The CDR3 protein is CASSSPTLTNNEQFF. CDR3 in DNA: TGTGCCAGCAGCTCCCCTACGCTAACAAACAATGAGCAGTTCTTC.

The rearrangement uses TRBV5-1 and TRBJ1-2; 10 bases are shared with TRBD1. The V and J ends lost 3 bases and 6 bases, in that order; junction bases with no gene match: 5. The CDR3 extends over 14 amino acids. Germline CDR1 and CDR2: SGHRS and YFSETQ. CDR3 region: CASSSGQGKDGYTF. The CDR3 nucleotides are TGCGCCAGCAGCTCGGGACAGGGGAAAGATGGCTACACCTTC.

The chain carries TRBV30 and TRBJ2-5; 12 positions match TRBD1. The J call is uncertain, as TRBJ2-7 better fits the DNA end. This CDR3 comprises 12 residues. The germline gives CDR1 GTSNPN, CDR2 SVGIG (reference sequence). CDR3 sequence (DNA): TGTGCCGGGGACAGGGGGCCGGACGAGCAGTACTTC. It translates to CAGDRGPDEQYF.

The chain carries TRBV7-9 and TRBJ2-7; TRBD1 is a possible D gene (6 bases). Germline V gives CDR1 SEHNR, CDR2 FQNEAQ (reference sequence). V lost 3 bases, J lost 1 base, and 10 bases lay in between. CDR3 length: 14 residues. The CDR3 DNA follows: TGTGCCAGCAGCTTGTGGGACACGTCCTACGAGCAGTACTTC. It translates to CASSLWDTSYEQYF.

The J gene is TRBJ1-1, the V gene TRBV11-2; no definite D call. Trimming cost V 2 bases and J 0 bases, with 7 bases left between them. CDR3 length: 14 amino acids. From germline, CDR1 is SGHAT and CDR2 FQNNGV. CDR3 amino acids: CASSLHLLNTEAFF. CDR3 coding DNA: TGTGCCAGCAGCTTACACCTCTTGAACACTGAAGCTTTCTTT.

The chain combines TRBV5-6 with TRBJ2-6; tentative D call: TRBD2 (5 bases). Trimming removed 4 bases from V and 10 bases from J, with 6 bases in between. The CDR3 has 11 amino acids. Per germline, CDR1 SGHDT and CDR2 YYEEEE. CDR3 sequence (DNA): TGTGCCAGCAGCCGGGGAAACGTCCTGACTTTC. This sequence encodes CASSRGNVLTF.

In this sample, this clone turned up once. This chain links TRBV6-1 with TRBJ2-7; D not certain. The CDR3 covers 8 residues. Trimming shortened V by 8 bases and J by 7 bases, and 3 bases separated the two germline ends. The V gene's germline CDR1 is MNHNS and CDR2 SASEGT. The DNA for the CDR3 is TGTGCCAGCGGGGAGCAGTACTTC. Its protein product is CASGEQYF.

This clone was seen a single time. The chain is built from TRBV5-1 and TRBJ2-5, with a weak D call TRBD1 (6 bases). The germline V and J ends were trimmed by 2 bases and 5 bases, with 10 bases remaining between them. The length of the CDR3 is 13 residues. CDR1 SGHRS and CDR2 YFSETQ come from the germline V gene. In DNA, the CDR3 is TGCGCCAGCAGCTTAATGCAGGGGGAGACCCAGTACTTC. This translates into CASSLMQGETQYF.

This chain connects TRBV29-1 to TRBJ2-5; 7 positions agree with TRBD1. Germline V gives CDR1 SQVTM, CDR2 ANQGSEA. The V and J ends lost 3 bases and 7 bases, in that order; junction bases with no gene match: 5. The CDR3 has 12 residues. The CDR3 DNA reads as TGCAGCGTTGATGGGACAGACGGGACCCAGTACTTC. Translated: CSVDGTDGTQYF. Drawing the rest from reference TRBV29-1 and TRBJ2-5, the complete variable domain is SAVISQKPSRDICQRGTSLTIQCQVDSQVTMMFWYRQQPGQSLTLIATANQGSEATYESGFVIDKFPISRPNLTFSTLTVSNMSPEDSSIYLCSVDGTDGTQYFGPGTRLLVL.

The CDR3 nucleotides are TGTGCCAGCACAGCTTGGACTAGCGAAGACTACGAGCAGTACTTC. Encoded protein: CASTAWTSEDYEQYF. The chain has TRBV2 and TRBJ2-7, with 9 bases that match TRBD2. Germline V gives CDR1 SNHLY, CDR2 FYNNEI. Trimming removed 7 bases from V and 3 bases from J; junction bases left unmatched: 10. The length of the CDR3 is 15 residues.

The V gene is TRBV9, the J gene TRBJ2-5; unclear D gene. The germline gives CDR1 SGDLS, CDR2 YYNGEE. The ends were cut back, 3 bases at V and 1 base at J, with 7 bases in the middle. This CDR3 has 13 amino acids. CDR3 sequence reads: CASSDGTQETQYF. The DNA for the CDR3 is TGTGCCAGCAGCGATGGTACCCAAGAGACCCAGTACTTC. The whole variable domain, remainder taken from reference TRBV9 and TRBJ2-5, is DSGVTQTPKHLITATGQRVTLRCSPRSGDLSVYWYQQSLDQGLQFLIQYYNGEERAKGNILERFSAQQFPDLHSELNLSSLELGDSALYFCASSDGTQETQYFGPGTRLLVL.

The V call is TRBV7-9, the J call TRBJ2-7, with 10 bases fitting TRBD2. Germline loops: CDR1 SEHNR, CDR2 FQNEAQ (reference sequence). This CDR3 has 16 residues. The V gene end was trimmed by 1 base and the J gene end by 6 bases; junction bases not matched to a gene: 9. For the CDR3, the DNA is TGTGCCAGCAGCTTAGGTCTCCCTAGCGGGAGTAGCGAGCAGTACTTC. Translation gives CASSLGLPSGSSEQYF.

The chain couples TRBV28 to TRBJ2-2; no clear D. This CDR3 is 13 amino acids long. CDR1 and CDR2 (germline): MDHEN, SYDVKM. The V end was cut by 6 bases, the J end by 6 bases, with 11 bases between. The CDR3 coding sequence is TGTGCCAGCAGCTTGATGCGTTCCGGGGAGCTGTTTTTT. Amino acid sequence: CASSLMRSGELFF.

Remarks on this clone: This CDR3 is also generated by other DNA sequences in the sample. This chain uses TRBV27 with TRBJ2-7; 9 bases are a match to TRBD2. Germline values: CDR1 MNHEY, CDR2 SMNVEV (reference sequence). The CDR3 spans 13 residues. Trimming took 1 base from V and 5 from J; bases not matched to a gene: 0. The CDR3 DNA reads as TGTGCCAGCAGTTTATTAGCGGGAGACGAGCAGTACTTC. The encoded protein is CASSLLAGDEQYF.

The chain has TRBV5-4 and TRBJ2-7; the D is unclear. Trimming took 3 bases from V and 3 from J, leaving 13 bases between them. CDR3 length: 14 residues. Germline V gene lookup returns CDR1 SGHNT and CDR2 YYREEE (reference sequence). CDR3 in amino acids: CASSSKPQSYEQYF. In nucleotides, the CDR3 is TGTGCCAGCAGCTCCAAACCCCAGAGCTACGAGCAGTACTTC.

The chain carries TRBV4-1 and TRBJ2-3; D is perhaps TRBD2 (6 bases). The length of the CDR3 is 16 residues. CDR1 and CDR2 from the germline V gene are MGHRA and YSYEKL. V was cut by 3 bases and J by 0 bases, with 13 bases left in between. As DNA, the CDR3 is TGCGCCAGCAGCCATCGACTAGTAACGAGCACAGATACGCAGTATTTT. Encoded protein: CASSHRLVTSTDTQYF.

With regard to this clone: The same CDR3 arises from other DNA sequences in this sample as well. The chain uses TRBV28 and TRBJ2-1, with 13 bases lining up with TRBD2. Unmatched junction bases numbered 7, after V lost 8 bases and J lost 6 bases. The germline gives CDR1 MDHEN, CDR2 SYDVKM. The CDR3 has 15 residues. The CDR3 is CASSLTSGRTNEQFF. CDR3 bases: TGTGCCAGCTCTCTGACTAGCGGGAGGACCAATGAGCAGTTCTTC.

V and J are TRBV11-2 and TRBJ2-7, with 10 bases fitting TRBD1. This CDR3 has 14 amino acids. Per the germline V gene, CDR1 is SGHAT and CDR2 is FQNNGV. With 5 bases clipped from V and 7 bases from J, the junction kept 8 bases outside the gene matches. The CDR3 spells CASSPGTGAREQYF. The CDR3 region has the DNA TGTGCCAGCAGCCCCGGGACAGGGGCTAGGGAGCAGTACTTC.

The chain joins TRBV7-2 to TRBJ2-7; the match to TRBD1 covers 10 bases. There are 14 residues in the CDR3. V shed 1 base and J 4 bases; nucleotides not matched to a gene: 1. CDR1 is SGHTA and CDR2 is FQGNSA in the germline V gene. CDR3 nucleotide sequence: TGTGCCAGCAGCTTAGGGGACAGGGGATACGAGCAGTACTTC. This sequence encodes CASSLGDRGYEQYF.

The V and J genes are TRBV29-1 and TRBJ2-7; D is possibly TRBD2 (6 bases). The CDR3 totals 12 residues. Germline V gene data show CDR1 as SQVTM and CDR2 as ANQGSEA. V was cut by 4 bases and J by 5 bases, with 12 bases left in between. The DNA of the CDR3 is TGCAGCGTTGTCAGGGAGGTCAACGAGCAGTACTTC. It is translated as CSVVREVNEQYF.

V usage is TRBV5-1 and J usage is TRBJ2-1, with D possibly being TRBD2 (6 bases). Deletions cut 0 bases from V and 0 bases from J, with 13 bases between. This CDR3 has 17 residues. Per the germline V gene, CDR1 is SGHRS and CDR2 is YFSETQ. The CDR3 reads CASSLGFGGASYNEQFF. Written as DNA, the CDR3 is TGCGCCAGCAGCTTGGGTTTCGGCGGGGCCTCCTACAATGAGCAGTTCTTC.

This clone was recorded once. CDR3 DNA sequence: TGTGCCAGTAGGTCCCAAGAGACCCAGTACTTC. Translation gives CASRSQETQYF. The chain employs TRBV19 and TRBJ2-5; D gene uncertain. Germline CDR1 and CDR2: LNHDA and SQIVND (reference sequence). V gave up 6 bases and J gave up 1 base, with 3 bases separating them. The CDR3 length is 11 residues.

The sample holds a few counts of this clone. The chain carries TRBV6-5 and TRBJ1-1; TRBD1 aligns across 7 bases. CDR1 and CDR2 (germline): MNHEY, SVGAGI. Losses at the gene ends were 6 bases for V and 4 bases for J; bases not matched to a gene: 5. The CDR3 totals 13 residues. CDR3 amino acids: CASSNRGTTEAFF. The CDR3 region has the DNA TGTGCCAGCAGCAACAGGGGAACCACTGAAGCTTTCTTT.

The DNA for the CDR3 is TGTGCCAGTAGGATCGGAGCCGGACCAAACGAGCAGTACTTC. As protein: CASRIGAGPNEQYF. The V and J genes are TRBV19 and TRBJ2-7, with D unclear. V lost 6 bases, J lost 5 bases, and 17 bases lay in between. Germline CDR1 reads LNHDA; CDR2 reads SQIVND (reference sequence). CDR3 size: 14 residues.

The chain links TRBV7-9 to TRBJ2-2; unclear D gene. CDR1 is SEHNR, CDR2 FQNEAQ, per germline (reference sequence). V lost 5 bases and J 7 bases, leaving 8 bases between the germline ends. The CDR3 covers 12 residues. The CDR3 nucleotides are TGTGCCAGCAGCCCGATGCTCGGGGAGCTGTTTTTT. As protein: CASSPMLGELFF.

The V and J genes are TRBV2 and TRBJ2-7, with D perhaps TRBD1 (5 bases). Trimming left V 2 bases short and J 3 bases short, with 11 bases between. The CDR3 runs to 14 residues. Germline values: CDR1 SNHLY, CDR2 FYNNEI. The chain's CDR3 is CASSEWQGHYEQYF. In DNA, the CDR3 is TGTGCCAGCAGTGAATGGCAGGGCCACTACGAGCAGTACTTC.

This sequence joins TRBV6-6 and TRBJ2-3; D remains unclear. CDR1 is MNHNY, CDR2 SVGAGI, per germline (reference sequence). V gave up 8 bases and J gave up 4 bases, with 7 bases separating them. The length of the CDR3 is 11 residues. In DNA, the CDR3 is TGTGCCAGCGAGGCACCAGATACGCAGTATTTT. Its protein product is CASEAPDTQYF.

The J gene is TRBJ2-6, the V gene TRBV10-1; no clear D gene. The CDR3 is 16 residues long. Germline CDR1 is WNHNN and CDR2 is SYGVQD (reference sequence). Trimming removed 7 bases at V and 3 bases at J, with 16 bases between. Here the CDR3 DNA reads TGCGCCAGCATCACAAGACCGTCCTTTGGGGCCAACGTCCTGACTTTC. Protein: CASITRPSFGANVLTF.